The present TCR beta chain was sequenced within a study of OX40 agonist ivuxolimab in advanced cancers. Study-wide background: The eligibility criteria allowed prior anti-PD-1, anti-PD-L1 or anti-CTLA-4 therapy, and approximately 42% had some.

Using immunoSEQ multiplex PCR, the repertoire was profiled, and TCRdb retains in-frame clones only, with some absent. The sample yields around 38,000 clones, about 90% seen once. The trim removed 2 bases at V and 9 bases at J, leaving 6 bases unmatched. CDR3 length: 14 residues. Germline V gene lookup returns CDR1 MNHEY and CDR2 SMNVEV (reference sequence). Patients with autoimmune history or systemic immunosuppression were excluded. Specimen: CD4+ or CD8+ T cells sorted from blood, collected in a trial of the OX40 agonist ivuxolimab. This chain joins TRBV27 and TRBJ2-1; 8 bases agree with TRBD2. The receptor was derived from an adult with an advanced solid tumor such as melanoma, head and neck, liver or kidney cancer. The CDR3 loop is CASSLLAGIGEQFF. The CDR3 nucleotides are TGTGCCAGCAGTTTACTAGCGGGTATAGGTGAGCAGTTCTTC.